Each of the 5 T cell receptor beta chains below was sequenced from the same sample in a study of cytomegalovirus exposure and HLA in healthy donors (TCRdb year 2017). Libraries were prepared through the immunoSEQ multiplex PCR assay. For the multiplex PCR, a mixture combining 60 forward primers for TCR Vbeta segments and 13 reverse primers for TCR Jbeta segments was used. TCRdb limited this immuneACCESS table to in-frame rearrangements with V and J called. A share of clones is missing; checked studies link under half to unresolved V genes, and the rest is unexplained. The sample table holds 150,000 to 250,000 clones. The top ten clones comprise 0.65% to 0.75% of the sample. Input material: PBMCs. The source is a boy younger than 18 in good health and CMV-seronegative.

The chain joins TRBV30 to TRBJ1-5; tentative D call: TRBD1 (5 bases). The CDR3 totals 14 residues. V was clipped by 3 bases and J by 2 bases, with 11 bases between them. The V gene's germline CDR1 is GTSNPN and CDR2 SVGIG (reference sequence). The CDR3 here is CAWSWGDGNQPQHF. The CDR3, as DNA: TGTGCCTGGAGCTGGGGGGATGGCAATCAGCCCCAGCATTTT.

As for this clone: The missing conserved phenylalanine or tryptophan at the end of this CDR3 makes a read error likely. V usage is TRBV9 and J usage is TRBJ2-7; TRBD2 aligns across 9 bases. The ends lost 2 bases at V and 5 bases at J; junction bases unmatched: 8. Germline CDR1 is SGDLS and CDR2 is YYNGEE. This CDR3 spans 15 amino acids. CDR3 loop: CASSVERGAGNEQYL. The CDR3 DNA reads TGTGCCAGCAGCGTCGAGCGGGGGGCCGGTAACGAGCAGTACCTC.

This sequence joins TRBV4-2 and TRBJ1-5; TRBD1 agrees at 9 bases. J was trimmed by 5 bases and V by 4 bases; bases with no gene match: 3. Germline CDR1 LGHNA, CDR2 YNFKEQ. This CDR3 comprises 14 residues. The DNA for the CDR3 is TGTGCCAGCAGCCCCCGGGACAGGGATCAGCCCCAGCATTTT. It translates to CASSPRDRDQPQHF.

The CDR3 region has the DNA TGTGCCAGTAGTGTCGGCAGTACAGGGTCTAACTACGAGCAGTACTTC. Its protein product is CASSVGSTGSNYEQYF. The gene calls are TRBV19 and TRBJ2-7, with TRBD1 as a possible D gene (6 bases). The CDR3 loop spans 16 amino acids. Germline lookup yields CDR1 LNHDA and CDR2 SQIVND (reference sequence). The V gene lost 5 bases and the J gene lost 3 bases, with 20 bases spanning the gap.

The rearrangement uses TRBV9 and TRBJ2-3; TRBD2 matches at 8 bases. This CDR3 region has 14 residues. Germline CDR1 is SGDLS and CDR2 is YYNGEE. The ends lost 8 bases at V and 1 base at J; junction bases unmatched: 6. CDR3 DNA sequence: TGTGCCAGTAACACCGGGGGGGGCACAGATACGCAGTATTTT. Translating gives CASNTGGGTDTQYF.